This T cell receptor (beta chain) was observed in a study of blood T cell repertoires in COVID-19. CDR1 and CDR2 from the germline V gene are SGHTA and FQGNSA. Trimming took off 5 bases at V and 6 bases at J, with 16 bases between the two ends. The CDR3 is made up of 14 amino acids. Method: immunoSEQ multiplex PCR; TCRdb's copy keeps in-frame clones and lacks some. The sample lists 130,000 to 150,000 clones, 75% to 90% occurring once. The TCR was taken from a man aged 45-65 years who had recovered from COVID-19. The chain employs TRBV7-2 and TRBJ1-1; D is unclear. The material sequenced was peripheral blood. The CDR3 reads CASSVILGFAEAFF. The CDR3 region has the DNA TGTGCCAGCAGCGTCATACTAGGGTTCGCTGAAGCTTTCTTT. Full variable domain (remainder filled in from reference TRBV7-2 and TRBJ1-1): GAGVSQSPSNKVTEKGKDVELRCDPISGHTALYWYRQSLGQGLEFLIYFQGNSAPDKSGLPSDRFSAERTGGSVSTLTIQRTQQEDSAVYLCASSVILGFAEAFFGQGTRLTVV.